This TCR beta chain was recorded in a study of regulatory T cells in long-lasting Graves disease. Study-wide results and caveats: Not thyroid tissue but only peripheral blood was studied. Newly diagnosed disease favored TRBV20-1 and TRBJ2-1 over persistent disease.

CDR3 length: 13 amino acids. CDR1 is SGHTA, CDR2 FQGNSA, per germline. Time point given: newly diagnosed GD, antithyroid drugs for less than 3 months. From RNA extracted from PBMCs, the TCR library was made. For TCR beta, libraries came from iRepertoire HTBI primers and Arm-PCR of CDR3 regions. Authors' data handling: Looking across samples, the authors found approximately 60 TRBV and 14 to 15 TRBJ segments. TCRdb independently ran MiXCR on the multiplex PCR reads; one entry per CDR3 protein. TCRdb, not the authors, supplied the V and J calls. The profile shows 420,000 or so distinct CDR3 sequences, 16% of them singletons. This clonotype was counted at least ten times. Antigen specificity is unknown. One junction end does not reproduce the germline sequence, and a read error may be involved. These same records also appear under a second study, on T cells in Graves' hyperthyroidism and ophthalmopathy.

Sequenced material: peripheral blood mononuclear cells (PBMCs), taken at new diagnosis, from a patient treated with antithyroid drugs. The chain has TRBV7-2 and TRBJ2-3; tentative D call: TRBD2 (5 bases). The sequence came from a woman in her late teens or twenties with Graves disease. The chain's CDR3 is CASSQGRADTQYF. Written as DNA, the CDR3 is TGCGCCAGCAGCCAAGGGCGGGCAGATACGCAGTATTTT. Combining the CDR3 with reference TRBV7-2 and TRBJ2-3 gives the whole variable domain GAGVSQSPSNKVTEKGKDVELRCDPISGHTALYWYRQSLGQGLEFLIYFQGNSAPDKSGLPSDRFSAERTGGSVSTLTIQRTQQEDSAVYLCASSQGRADTQYFGPGTRLTVL.